This T cell receptor (beta chain) was sequenced for a study of blood T cell repertoires in COVID-19. Study-level information: Specimens from acute and convalescent COVID-19 originated in the United States, Italy and Spain. The cDNA or gDNA used as material had been derived from T cells, B-cell-depleted T cells, or PBMCs.

The CDR3 consists of 14 residues. The V end lost 8 bases, the J end lost 0 bases, and 14 bases lay between the germline ends. Germline V gene lookup returns CDR1 MNHEY and CDR2 SVGAGI. In this sample, this clone turned up a few times. Per the authors' pipeline: The assay estimated nucleated cells by amplifying reference gene primers. Profiling relied on immunoSEQ multiplex PCR, and the TCRdb table lists in-frame clones only, not all of them. V and J calls and clone size are copied from that table; D and trimming were computed from the DNA. Of around 300,000 clones listed, about nine tenths are singletons.

Sequenced material: peripheral blood. This clonotype originated in a woman in her thirties or forties who had recovered from COVID-19. The V gene is TRBV6-5, the J gene TRBJ2-7, with a tentative D call TRBD1 (6 bases). The CDR3 region is CASAKSDSSYEQYF. The CDR3 coding sequence is TGTGCCAGCGCGAAATCGGACAGCTCCTACGAGCAGTACTTC.